This T cell receptor beta chain was recovered during a study of cytomegalovirus exposure and HLA in healthy donors. Researchers ran the PCR with 60 Vbeta and 13 Jbeta primers. The method was immunoSEQ multiplex PCR; TCRdb's version includes in-frame clones alone and lacks a portion of them. The sample holds around 130,000 clones; 70% to 85% are singletons and the top ten take 2.5% to 3%. This clone was counted only a few times. The sequencing input was PBMCs. This clonotype was obtained from a woman between 18 and 29 years old in good health and CMV-seropositive.

DNA for the CDR3: TGCGCCAGCAGCTTGGGGGGGGTAGAGGAAAAACTGTTTTTT. This codes for CASSLGGVEEKLFF. The chain uses TRBV5-1 and TRBJ1-4, with D perhaps TRBD1 (5 bases). From germline, CDR1 is SGHRS and CDR2 YFSETQ. This CDR3 is built from 14 residues. The V gene lost 0 bases and the J gene lost 8 bases, with 11 bases spanning the gap.